The 20 T cell receptor beta chains below were found in one sample sequenced in a study of beta chain features in type 1 diabetes. Expressed TCRB transcripts were sequenced because the isolated RNA had all been reverse transcribed beforehand. Generated by immunoSEQ multiplex PCR, the TCRdb table keeps only in-frame clones and is missing some. Here the sample spans almost 250,000 clones, 12% to 15% being singletons. Input material: naive CD4+ T cells from blood. These receptors were taken from a woman between 40 and 50 years old in good health.

The chain is built from TRBV10-1 and TRBJ1-1; D perhaps matches TRBD1 (5 bases). CDR3 length equals 12 residues. The V and J ends lost 5 bases and 5 bases respectively, with 9 bases between them. Germline V gives CDR1 WNHNN, CDR2 SYGVQD (reference sequence). The CDR3 is CASSPQGTEAFF. CDR3 DNA sequence: TGCGCCAGCAGTCCCCAGGGAACTGAAGCTTTCTTT.

This clone turned up a few times. V and J are TRBV6-1 and TRBJ2-7; the D is unclear. The CDR3 runs 12 residues. The V gene's germline CDR1 is MNHNS and CDR2 SASEGT. Trimming removed 7 bases from V and 6 bases from J, with 13 bases in between. The CDR3, as DNA: TGTGCCAGCAAAGTTCAACGAGGCGAGCAGTACTTC. Translation: CASKVQRGEQYF.

This clone was seen a handful of times. The chain links TRBV5-1 to TRBJ2-3, with 9 bases aligning to TRBD2. This CDR3 contains 15 residues. Losses at the gene ends were 4 bases for V and 5 bases for J; bases not matched to a gene: 8. Germline V gene data show CDR1 as SGHRS and CDR2 as YFSETQ. The CDR3 DNA is TGCGCCAGCAGCGCTAGCGGGGCCGCTAGAGATACGCAGTATTTT. Translation gives CASSASGAARDTQYF.

This clone was observed a handful of times. CDR3 sequence (DNA): TGTGCCAGCAGTCCCAGGGGGCGCGGGGAAAAACTGTTTTTT. This translates into CASSPRGRGEKLFF. This chain joins TRBV2 and TRBJ1-4; 8 bases match TRBD1. The germline V gene has CDR1 SNHLY and CDR2 FYNNEI. Losses at the gene ends were 5 bases for V and 8 bases for J; bases not matched to a gene: 7. The CDR3 consists of 14 residues. The full variable domain, its missing parts supplied by reference TRBV2 and TRBJ1-4, is EPEVTQTPSHQVTQMGQEVILRCVPISNHLYFYWYRQILGQKVEFLVSFYNNEISEKSEIFDDQFSVERPDGSNFTLKIRSTKLEDSAMYFCASSPRGRGEKLFFGSGTQLSVL.

This clone was picked up a small number of times. This chain links TRBV2 with TRBJ1-6, with 8 bases fitting TRBD1. Germline-derived CDR1 and CDR2 are SNHLY and FYNNEI. J gave up 3 bases and V 7 bases, and 5 bases lay outside the gene matches. The CDR3 totals 15 residues. Here the CDR3 reads CASKEGQVYNSPLHF. DNA for the CDR3: TGTGCCAGCAAAGAGGGACAGGTCTATAATTCACCCCTCCACTTT.

Only a few counts were recorded for this clone. This rearrangement joins TRBV7-2 to TRBJ2-5; TRBD2 might be the D (6 bases). The CDR3 sequence is 15 residues long. CDR1 and CDR2 from the germline V gene are SGHTA and FQGNSA. V was shortened by 5 bases and J by 0 bases, with 13 bases between the two germline ends. The CDR3 here is CASSLREADQETQYF. The DNA of the CDR3 is TGTGCCAGCAGCCTTAGGGAGGCGGACCAAGAGACCCAGTACTTC. Supplemented by reference TRBV7-2 and TRBJ2-5, the full variable domain reads GAGVSQSPSNKVTEKGKDVELRCDPISGHTALYWYRQSLGQGLEFLIYFQGNSAPDKSGLPSDRFSAERTGGSVSTLTIQRTQQEDSAVYLCASSLREADQETQYFGPGTRLLVL.

This clone was detected a few times. V is TRBV19 and J is TRBJ2-6; perhaps TRBD2 as D (6 bases). CDR1 is LNHDA, CDR2 SQIVND, per germline (reference sequence). V lost 5 bases to trimming and J lost 0 bases, with 8 bases between them. The CDR3 has 15 amino acids. CDR3 nucleotides: TGTGCCAGTAGTGACGGGGGCTCTGGGGCCAACGTCCTGACTTTC. Translated, it gives CASSDGGSGANVLTF.

The V and J genes are TRBV19 and TRBJ1-4; 7 positions agree with TRBD1. V lost 8 bases and J lost 8; bases outside the gene matches: 11. The CDR3 length is 14 residues. Germline V gene data show CDR1 as LNHDA and CDR2 as SQIVND (reference sequence). CDR3: CASGLTGWGEKLFF. CDR3 DNA sequence: TGTGCCAGTGGACTGACAGGGTGGGGCGAAAAACTGTTTTTT. The full variable domain, with the rest looked up from reference TRBV19 and TRBJ1-4, is DGGITQSPKYLFRKEGQNVTLSCEQNLNHDAMYWYRQDPGQGLRLIYYSQIVNDFQKGDIAEGYSVSREKKESFPLTVTSAQKNPTAFYLCASGLTGWGEKLFFGSGTQLSVL.

This clone has only a few counts. The V and J genes are TRBV5-1 and TRBJ2-5, with 9 bases fitting TRBD2. CDR1 and CDR2 from the germline V gene are SGHRS and YFSETQ. J gave up 5 bases and V 0 bases, and 5 bases lay outside the gene matches. The CDR3 runs to 15 residues. The DNA for the CDR3 is TGCGCCAGCAGCTTGGCCGGGACTAGCATTGAGACCCAGTACTTC. Its translation is CASSLAGTSIETQYF.

The V gene is TRBV7-7, the J gene TRBJ2-5, with a weak D call TRBD2 (6 bases). CDR1 is SSHAT, CDR2 FNYEAQ, per germline (reference sequence). Trimming shortened V by 1 base and J by 5 bases, and 14 bases separated the two germline ends. CDR3 length equals 15 residues. This CDR3 reads CASSLGLVWGETQYF. In nucleotides, the CDR3 is TGTGCCAGCAGCTTAGGACTAGTCTGGGGCGAGACCCAGTACTTC.

A few counts support this clone. V gene TRBV27 combines with J gene TRBJ1-1; 10 bases agree with TRBD1. Germline-derived CDR1 and CDR2 are MNHEY and SMNVEV (reference sequence). V trimming: 2 bases; J trimming: 2 bases; junction bases outside the gene matches: 2. The length of the CDR3 is 15 residues. CDR3 in DNA: TGTGCCAGCAGTTTAATGACAGGGGGCAACACTGAAGCTTTCTTT. Amino acids: CASSLMTGGNTEAFF.

This clone was seen a handful of times. The gene calls are TRBV2 and TRBJ2-1, with 11 nucleotides matching TRBD2. V was pared by 6 bases and J by 8 bases, with 15 bases of the junction left unmatched. The CDR3 consists of 17 residues. Germline V gene data show CDR1 as SNHLY and CDR2 as FYNNEI. CDR3 sequence reads: CASSETLPSGGMDEQFF. CDR3 coding DNA: TGTGCCAGCAGCGAGACCCTTCCTAGCGGGGGGATGGATGAGCAGTTCTTC.

The chain is built from TRBV6-5 and TRBJ2-7; 8 bases map to TRBD2. CDR1 and CDR2 from the germline V gene are MNHEY and SVGAGI. The CDR3 loop spans 13 amino acids. With 10 bases clipped from V and 2 bases from J, the junction kept 7 bases outside the gene matches. CDR3 in amino acids: CATCTGGTYEQYF. The CDR3 bases are TGTGCCACGTGTACGGGGGGGACCTACGAGCAGTACTTC.

V is TRBV19 and J is TRBJ2-5, with TRBD2 matching 9 bases. Germline assignment: CDR1 LNHDA and CDR2 SQIVND (reference sequence). The CDR3 runs to 13 residues. V lost 7 bases to trimming and J lost 4 bases; unmatched junction nucleotides: 4. CDR3 region: CASKASGTETQYF. Written as DNA, the CDR3 is TGTGCCAGTAAGGCTAGCGGGACAGAGACCCAGTACTTC.

The chain joins TRBV7-9 to TRBJ1-5; D is perhaps TRBD1 (5 bases). Germline CDR1 SEHNR, CDR2 FQNEAQ (reference sequence). The CDR3 spans 13 residues. V gave up 2 bases and J gave up 7 bases, with 9 bases separating them. This chain's CDR3 is CASSLQRGQPQHF. As DNA, the CDR3 is TGTGCCAGCAGCTTACAGCGGGGGCAGCCCCAGCATTTT.

In this sample, this clone turned up a few times. The CDR3: CASSIDDGGSVWPQHF. The CDR3, as DNA: TGTGCCAGTAGTATAGATGATGGGGGGTCCGTATGGCCCCAGCATTTT. The V gene is TRBV19, the J gene TRBJ1-5; TRBD1 might be the D (5 bases). With 0 bases removed from V and 9 bases from J, the gap between germline ends came to 18 bases. Germline lookup yields CDR1 LNHDA and CDR2 SQIVND (reference sequence). This CDR3 contains 16 residues. Using reference TRBV19 and TRBJ1-5 for the parts outside the CDR3, the full variable domain is DGGITQSPKYLFRKEGQNVTLSCEQNLNHDAMYWYRQDPGQGLRLIYYSQIVNDFQKGDIAEGYSVSREKKESFPLTVTSAQKNPTAFYLCASSIDDGGSVWPQHFGDGTRLSIL.

The gene calls are TRBV7-2 and TRBJ2-3; a possible D gene is TRBD2 (6 bases). V was cut by 5 bases and J by 4 bases, with 16 bases left in between. CDR3 size: 15 residues. Germline values: CDR1 SGHTA, CDR2 FQGNSA. Written as DNA, the CDR3 is TGTGCCAGCAGCCGCGGCCGACTAGTGCCAGATACGCAGTATTTT. Protein sequence: CASSRGRLVPDTQYF.

This chain uses TRBV2 with TRBJ2-4; D might be TRBD2 (6 bases). The CDR3 runs to 12 residues. V lost 8 bases to trimming and J lost 8 bases, with 13 bases between them. Germline V lookup: CDR1 SNHLY, CDR2 FYNNEI. The CDR3 protein is CASGGGRYIQYF. In nucleotides, the CDR3 is TGTGCCAGCGGTGGGGGGAGGTACATTCAGTACTTC.

This clone occurred a few times. The chain links TRBV23-1 to TRBJ2-7; 10 bases align to TRBD1. TRBV23-1 is given ORF status, its function remaining uncertain. The CDR3 has 15 residues. The J segment lost 3 bases and the V segment lost 2 bases, leaving 4 bases of the junction unmatched. CDR3 in amino acids: CASSQPDRGHYEQYF. For the CDR3, the DNA is TGCGCCAGCAGTCAACCCGACAGGGGGCACTACGAGCAGTACTTC.

The chain has TRBV5-1 and TRBJ2-1; perhaps TRBD1 as D (6 bases). Germline-derived CDR1 and CDR2 are SGHRS and YFSETQ. Trimming removed 4 bases at V and 2 bases at J, with 16 bases between. The CDR3 is made up of 16 amino acids. The CDR3 is CASSITQGPPYNEQFF. The CDR3, as DNA: TGCGCCAGCAGCATAACGCAGGGGCCCCCCTACAATGAGCAGTTCTTC.